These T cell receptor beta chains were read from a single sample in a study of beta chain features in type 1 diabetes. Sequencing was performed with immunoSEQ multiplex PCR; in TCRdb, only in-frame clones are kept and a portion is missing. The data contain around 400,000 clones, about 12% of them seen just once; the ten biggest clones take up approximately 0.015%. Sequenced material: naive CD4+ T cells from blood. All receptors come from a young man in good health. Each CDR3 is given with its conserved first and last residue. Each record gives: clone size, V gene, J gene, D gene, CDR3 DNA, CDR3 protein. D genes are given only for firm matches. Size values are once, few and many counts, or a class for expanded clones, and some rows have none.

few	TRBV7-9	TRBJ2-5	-	TGTGCCAGCAGCCCAATCCAAGAGACCCAGTACTTC	CASSPIQETQYF
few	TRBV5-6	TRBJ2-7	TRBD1	TGTGCCAGCAGCTTGGTGGACAGGGTGAACGAGCAGTACTTC	CASSLVDRVNEQYF
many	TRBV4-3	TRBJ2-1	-	TGCGCCAGCAGCCAAGAATCCGGCGGCTACAATGAGCAGTTCTTC	CASSQESGGYNEQFF
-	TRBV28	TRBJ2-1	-	TGTGCCAGCAGTTGGCGCGGTGAGCAGTTCTTC	CASSWRGEQFF
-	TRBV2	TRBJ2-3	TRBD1	TGTGCCAGCGAGACAGGGTGGACAGATACGCAGTATTTT	CASETGWTDTQYF
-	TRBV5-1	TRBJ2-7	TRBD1	TGCGCCAGCAGCTCAACCCGACAGGGTACCTACGAGCAGTACTTC	CASSSTRQGTYEQYF
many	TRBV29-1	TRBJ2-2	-	TGCAGCGTTGATAGGAACACCGGGGAGCTGTTTTTT	CSVDRNTGELFF
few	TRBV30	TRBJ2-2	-	TGTGCCTGGAGTAGGGGGACCGGGGAGCTGTTTTTT	CAWSRGTGELFF
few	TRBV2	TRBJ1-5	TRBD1	TGTGCCAGCACCAGGACAGGGAGAAATCAGCCCCAGCATTTT	CASTRTGRNQPQHF
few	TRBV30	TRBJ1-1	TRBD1	TGTGCCTGGAGTGTACAGGGGGGGGAAGCTTTCTTT	CAWSVQGGEAFF
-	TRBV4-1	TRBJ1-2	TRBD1	TGCGCCAGCAGCCAAGGCTCGGCAGGGGGTAAGGTGGGCTACACCTTC	CASSQGSAGGKVGYTF
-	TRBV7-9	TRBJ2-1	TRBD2	TGTGCCAGCAGCCATCTAGCGGCCTCCTACAATGAGCAGTTCTTC	CASSHLAASYNEQFF
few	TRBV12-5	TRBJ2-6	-	TGTGCTAGTGGTTTGTCGACGCGGCTCGGAAGATCTGGGGCCAACGTCCTGACTTTC	CASGLSTRLGRSGANVLTF
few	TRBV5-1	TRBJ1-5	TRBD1	TGCGCCAGCAGCTCCGGACCCCCGGGACAGGTCAATCAGCCCCAGCATTTT	CASSSGPPGQVNQPQHF
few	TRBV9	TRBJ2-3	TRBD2	TGTGCCAGCAGCGCTCGACTAGCGGGCAGCACAGATACGCAGTATTTT	CASSARLAGSTDTQYF
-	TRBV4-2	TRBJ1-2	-	TGTGCCAGCAGCCAAGGGGGACAAGGGGGCTACACCTTC	CASSQGGQGGYTF
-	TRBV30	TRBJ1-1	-	TGTGCCTGGAGGGGACTAATGAACACTGAAGCTTTCTTT	CAWRGLMNTEAFF
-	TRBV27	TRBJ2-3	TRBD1	TGTGCCATTGGACAGGCCGGGATATCACTAGATACGCAGTATTTT	CAIGQAGISLDTQYF
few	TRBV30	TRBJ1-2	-	TGTGCCTGGAAGGGGGACCCCCTAAACTATGGCTACACCTTC	CAWKGDPLNYGYTF
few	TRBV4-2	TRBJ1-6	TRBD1	TGTGCCAGCAGCCACGGGACAGGGGAAAGTTCACCCCTCCACTTT	CASSHGTGESSPLHF
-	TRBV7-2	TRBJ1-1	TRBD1	TGTGCCAGCAGCCTCGGGACAGCGAACACTGAAGCTTTCTTT	CASSLGTANTEAFF
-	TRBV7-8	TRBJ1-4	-	TGTGCCAGCAGCTTAGCCAGGGTTCATGAAAAACTGTTTTTT	CASSLARVHEKLFF
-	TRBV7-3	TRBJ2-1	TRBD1	TGTGCCAGCAGCTTCCCGGGACAGGGAGTCAGGGAGCAGTTCTTC	CASSFPGQGVREQFF
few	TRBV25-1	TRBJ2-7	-	TGTGCCAGCAGTTCCTTATCCTACGAGCAGTACTTC	CASSSLSYEQYF
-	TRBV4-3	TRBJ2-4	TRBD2	TGCGCCAGCAGCCAAATGCAACTAGCGGGGGGACTTTATATAGCCAAAAACATTCAGTACTTC	CASSQMQLAGGLYIAKNIQYF
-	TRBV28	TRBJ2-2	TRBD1	TGTGCCAGCAGTTTCCGGACAGGGTCGACCGGGGAGCTGTTTTTT	CASSFRTGSTGELFF
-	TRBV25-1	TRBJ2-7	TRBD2	TGTGCCAGCAGTGCGCTAGCGGGACGCGAGCAGTACTTC	CASSALAGREQYF
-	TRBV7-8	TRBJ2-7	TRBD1	TGTGCCAGCAGCTTTGGACAGGGGGCAAGCTACGAGCAGTACTTC	CASSFGQGASYEQYF
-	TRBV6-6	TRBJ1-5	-	TGTGCCAGCAGTTACTCGATCGGTCAGCCCCAGCATTTT	CASSYSIGQPQHF
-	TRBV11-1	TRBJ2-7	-	TGTGCCAGCAGCCCGCCCGGGGGAACCAACTACGAGCAGTACTTC	CASSPPGGTNYEQYF
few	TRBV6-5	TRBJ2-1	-	TGTGCCAGCAGTTACTCGACATGGTCGTATGAGCAGTTCTTC	CASSYSTWSYEQFF
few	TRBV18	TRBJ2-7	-	TGTGCCAGCTCACCACCGGCAGGGGCCTACGAGCAGTACTTC	CASSPPAGAYEQYF
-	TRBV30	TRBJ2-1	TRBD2	TGTGCCTGGAGTGTCGGGGGGGGGCCCTACAATGAGCAGTTCTTC	CAWSVGGGPYNEQFF
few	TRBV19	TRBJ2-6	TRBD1	TGTGCCAGTAGTCCGGGACAGGGACCCTTCACCTCTGGGGCCAACGTCCTGACTTTC	CASSPGQGPFTSGANVLTF
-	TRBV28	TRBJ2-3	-	TGTGCCAGCAGTTTGGTAGGGGATGGCCAAAATACGCAGTATTTT	CASSLVGDGQNTQYF
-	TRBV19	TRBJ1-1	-	TGTGCCAGTAGTCTCAGGATTGAAGCTTTCTTT	CASSLRIEAFF
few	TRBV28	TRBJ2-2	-	TGTGCCAGCCTACCCGGCCTAGCAGGCACCGGGGAGCTGTTTTTT	CASLPGLAGTGELFF
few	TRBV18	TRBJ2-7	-	TGTGCCAGCTCACCGCTCCTGGGAGCTAGCTCCTACGAGCAGTACTTC	CASSPLLGASSYEQYF
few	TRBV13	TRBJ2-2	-	TGTGCCAGCAGCTTAGACTTTTTGAGAACCGGGGAGCTGTTTTTT	CASSLDFLRTGELFF
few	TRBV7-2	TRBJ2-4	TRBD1	TGTGCCAGCAGCCGTAACCAGGGGGCGGGAAACATTCAGTACTTC	CASSRNQGAGNIQYF
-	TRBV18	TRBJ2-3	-	TGTGCCAGCTCACTGTCCACAAACACAGATACGCAGTATTTT	CASSLSTNTDTQYF
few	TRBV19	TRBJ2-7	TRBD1	TGTGCCAGTAGTATAGATGGCAGGGGGCTGGACGAGCAGTACTTC	CASSIDGRGLDEQYF
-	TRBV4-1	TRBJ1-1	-	TGCGCCAGCAGCCGTTACCTCGGGGGGCTGTTGAACACTGAAGCTTTCTTT	CASSRYLGGLLNTEAFF
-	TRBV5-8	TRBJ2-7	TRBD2	TGTGCCAGCAGCGTAACCGGGACTAGCGGGAGCGGCGAGCAGTACTTC	CASSVTGTSGSGEQYF
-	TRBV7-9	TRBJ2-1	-	TGTGCCAGCAGCTTAGGGGACTTGTCCTCCTACAATGAGCAGTTCTTC	CASSLGDLSSYNEQFF
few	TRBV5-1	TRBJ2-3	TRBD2	TGCGCCAGCCTCCTAGCGGGGGGCGAGTCTACGCAGTATTTT	CASLLAGGESTQYF
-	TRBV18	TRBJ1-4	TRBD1	TGTGCCAGCTCGCCCCGGGACAGGGCGGAAAAACTGTTTTTT	CASSPRDRAEKLFF
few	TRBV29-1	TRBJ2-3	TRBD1	TGCAGCGTAGGGACAGGGAGAAGTACAGATACGCAGTATTTT	CSVGTGRSTDTQYF
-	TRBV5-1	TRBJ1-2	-	TGCGCCAGCAGCTTTCAGGGCCAATATGGCTACACCTTC	CASSFQGQYGYTF